Each of the 8 T cell receptor beta chains below was sequenced from the same sample in a study of shared clonotypes between healthy human individuals (dated by TCRdb to about 2020). Library preparation used the immunoSEQ multiplex PCR assay. In TCRdb, the immuneACCESS table is reduced to in-frame sequences with V and J assigned. These tables do not hold every clone; where another copy was compared, an unresolved V gene accounts for under half, and the others remain unexplained. Recorded for this sample are approximately 600,000 clones; 85% to 95% of them occurred a single time. Around 0.11% of the sample is held by the ten biggest clonotypes. CD8 naive samples were CD45RO-negative cells positively selected for CCR7, giving a CD45RA+CCR7+ population that excluded TemRA cells. Sequenced sample: naive CD8+ T cells sorted from blood. This specimen's cell subset or site label, per the study, means: CD45RA+CCR7+. All receptors come from a woman aged 30 to 39 in good health.

The rearrangement uses TRBV6-5 and TRBJ2-2; TRBD1 might be the D (6 bases). From germline, CDR1 is MNHEY and CDR2 SVGAGI. Trimming cost V 6 bases and J 4 bases, with 12 bases left between them. This CDR3 is built from 14 residues. DNA of the CDR3: TGTGCCAGCAGACACAGGGAAGGCACCGGGGAGCTGTTTTTT. Its translation is CASRHREGTGELFF.

To note about this clone: Other DNA sequences from this sample encode an identical CDR3 as well. The J gene is TRBJ2-7, the V gene TRBV9; 12 bases map to TRBD2. This CDR3 comprises 14 residues. J gave up 3 bases and V 4 bases, and 2 bases lay outside the gene matches. Germline CDR1 reads SGDLS; CDR2 reads YYNGEE. CDR3 loop: CASSPGLAGYEQYF. As DNA, the CDR3 is TGTGCCAGCAGCCCGGGACTAGCGGGCTACGAGCAGTACTTC. Combining the CDR3 with reference TRBV9 and TRBJ2-7 gives the whole variable domain DSGVTQTPKHLITATGQRVTLRCSPRSGDLSVYWYQQSLDQGLQFLIQYYNGEERAKGNILERFSAQQFPDLHSELNLSSLELGDSALYFCASSPGLAGYEQYFGPGTRLTVT.

The V gene is TRBV11-2, the J gene TRBJ2-1; D gene unclear. V was trimmed by 1 base and J by 8 bases, leaving 6 bases between them. The CDR3 covers 12 residues. Germline V CDR1 and CDR2: SGHAT, FQNNGV. The CDR3 loop is CASSLVWHEQFF. The CDR3, as DNA: TGTGCCAGCAGCTTAGTTTGGCATGAGCAGTTCTTC.

The chain has TRBV7-6 and TRBJ2-1; a possible D gene is TRBD2 (5 bases). This CDR3 comprises 15 residues. The germline gives CDR1 SGHVS, CDR2 FNYEAQ. Trimming removed 1 base from V and 9 bases from J, with 16 bases in between. The CDR3 is CASSLGLAGPGEQFF. CDR3 in DNA: TGTGCCAGCAGCTTAGGGCTAGCCGGGCCAGGTGAGCAGTTCTTC.

The V gene is TRBV27, the J gene TRBJ2-7, with TRBD1 identical over 7 bases. This CDR3 contains 16 residues. Germline V lookup: CDR1 MNHEY, CDR2 SMNVEV (reference sequence). Losses at the gene ends were 4 bases for V and 2 bases for J; bases not matched to a gene: 11. CDR3 residues: CASSSYRDSLPYEQYF. The CDR3 DNA reads TGTGCCAGCAGTTCATACCGGGACAGCCTTCCCTACGAGCAGTACTTC.

This chain links TRBV28 with TRBJ1-5, with unresolved D. Deletions cut 8 bases from V and 5 bases from J, with 7 bases between. The CDR3 sequence is 11 residues long. The germline CDR1 and CDR2 sequences are MDHEN and SYDVKM. In DNA form, the CDR3 reads TGTGCCAGCCGGACTGATCAGCCCCAGCATTTT. Translating it yields CASRTDQPQHF.

As to this clone: At one of its ends the junction is not consistent with the germline gene, which may arise from a read error. V gene TRBV11-2 combines with J gene TRBJ1-2, with D perhaps TRBD1 (6 bases). The V gene's germline CDR1 is SGHAT and CDR2 FQNNGV. The CDR3 loop spans 11 amino acids. CDR3 sequence (DNA): TGTGCCAGCAGCGAAGGGGGGGACCAACGCTTC. Its protein is CASSEGGDQRF.

The CDR3 loop is CASSAMSSYNEQFF. CDR3 DNA: TGTGCCAGCAGCGCCATGAGCTCCTACAATGAGCAGTTCTTC. V gene TRBV7-9 combines with J gene TRBJ2-1, with D hard to call. Germline V CDR1 and CDR2: SEHNR, FQNEAQ (reference sequence). Trimming shortened V by 5 bases and J by 0 bases, and 8 bases separated the two germline ends. The CDR3 loop spans 14 amino acids.